The present entry profiles one TCR beta chain with its context. This sample's time point: pretreatment peripheral blood. Per the germline V gene, CDR1 is LNHNV and CDR2 is YYDKDF (reference sequence). The V and J ends lost 0 bases and 6 bases respectively, with 14 bases between them. The CDR3 contains 15 residues. The sample comes from a study of PD-L1 blockade in urothelial cancer. Assay: immunoSEQ multiplex PCR; the TCRdb copy retains only in-frame clones and omits some. The sample has over 75,000 clones; around 90% are singletons. Sample: PBMCs, taken around atezolizumab (anti-PD-L1) treatment. The chain employs TRBV15 and TRBJ1-2, with a tentative D call TRBD1 (6 bases). The TCR was taken from a woman older than 75 with urothelial cancer. CDR3 in DNA: TGTGCCACCAGCAGAGAACAGGGTAGTAATCATGGCTACACCTTC. This codes for CATSREQGSNHGYTF.